The 23 T cell receptor beta chains in this list originate from one sample, sequenced in a study of spatial heterogeneity in lung cancer. The time point was: sample taken at primary tumor resection. Material for sequencing was whole RNA from tumor, nontumor lung or frozen PBMC, left unsorted. TCRdb reanalysed the 5' RACE reads using MiXCR and keeps one entry per CDR3 protein. The repertoire holds about 10,000 distinct CDR3 sequences, with 4.5% to 7% as singletons. The material was PBMCs, obtained at surgery. These receptors originate from a male donor with early-stage non-small cell lung cancer.

This clonotype was seen ten or more times. The J gene is TRBJ2-3, the V gene TRBV7-9, with 15 bases identical to TRBD2. Trimming cost V 5 bases and J 5 bases; bases outside gene matches: 5. CDR1 and CDR2 (germline): SEHNR, FQNEAQ (reference sequence). This CDR3 is built from 16 residues. The CDR3 DNA reads as TGTGCCAGCAGCACGGGACTAGCGGGAGGAGAAGATACGCAGTATTTT. This gives the protein CASSTGLAGGEDTQYF.

Within the sample, this clonotype is medium-sized (0.01 to 0.1%). The rearrangement joins TRBV29-1 to TRBJ2-6; D is undetermined. The germline CDR1 and CDR2 sequences are SQVTM and ANQGSEA. Trimming pared 3 bases from V and 1 base from J, leaving 7 bases between. This CDR3 region has 14 residues. The CDR3 bases are TGCAGCGTTGAGTCGACTTCTGGGGCCAACGTCCTGACTTTC. Translation: CSVESTSGANVLTF.

This clonotype was detected many times. V is TRBV20-1 and J is TRBJ2-3; 9 nucleotides align to TRBD2. Germline V gene data show CDR1 as DFQATT and CDR2 as SNEGSKA (reference sequence). The CDR3 has 12 amino acids. The CDR3 loop reads CSSGGPTDTQYF. The DNA of the CDR3 is TGCAGCAGCGGGGGGCCCACAGATACGCAGTATTTT.

This clonotype was observed at least ten times. The genes are TRBV20-1 and TRBJ2-2; 9 nucleotides match TRBD1. The germline V gene has CDR1 DFQATT and CDR2 SNEGSKA (reference sequence). The CDR3 runs 15 residues. J lost 5 bases, V lost 5 bases, and 9 bases had no gene match. For the CDR3, the DNA is TGCAGTGCTTCCGGGACAGGGAGTCGAACCGGGGAGCTGTTTTTT. This codes for CSASGTGSRTGELFF.

At least ten counts were recorded for this clonotype. The rearrangement joins TRBV6-5 to TRBJ2-1, with a weak D call TRBD2 (6 bases). CDR3 length: 14 amino acids. The V gene lost 6 bases and the J gene lost 14 bases, with 23 bases spanning the gap. Per the germline V gene, CDR1 is MNHEY and CDR2 is SVGAGI. CDR3 nucleotides: TGTGCCAGCAGCCGCGGGACGGACGGGAGACAAGAGTTCTTC. As protein: CASSRGTDGRQEFF.

This clonotype has a count of ten or more. V and J are TRBV2 and TRBJ2-5, with 7 nucleotides matching TRBD2. The germline CDR1 and CDR2 sequences are SNHLY and FYNNEI. V was pared by 0 bases and J by 1 base, with 5 bases of the junction left unmatched. The CDR3 is made up of 16 amino acids. The CDR3 sequence: CASSEALRGVQETQYF. CDR3 DNA sequence: TGTGCCAGCAGTGAAGCGCTTCGGGGGGTCCAAGAGACCCAGTACTTC.

Judged by abundance, this clonotype is medium-sized. This chain joins TRBV28 and TRBJ1-2; 9 bases match TRBD1. The CDR3 contains 14 residues. With V trimmed by 5 bases and J by 5 bases, 6 bases remained unmatched. The germline CDR1 and CDR2 sequences are MDHEN and SYDVKM. Here the CDR3 reads CASSNRGRIYGYTF. CDR3 sequence (DNA): TGTGCCAGCAGTAACAGGGGGCGCATTTATGGCTACACCTTC.

This clonotype has at least ten counts. The rearrangement uses TRBV20-1 and TRBJ2-5; 9 positions match TRBD2. Germline V lookup: CDR1 DFQATT, CDR2 SNEGSKA (reference sequence). The CDR3 consists of 14 residues. V lost 5 bases, J lost 5 bases, and 9 bases stayed unmatched. The CDR3 nucleotides read TGCAGTGCTCAGTTGGGACTAGCTGAGGAGACCCAGTACTTC. It translates to CSAQLGLAEETQYF.

This clonotype has ten or more counts. V is TRBV11-2 and J is TRBJ2-3; no reliable D call. The J call may be in error: the DNA end matches TRBJ1-5 better. The length of the CDR3 is 11 residues. Germline V gives CDR1 SGHAT, CDR2 FQNNGV. CDR3 sequence reads: CASSFTDTQHF. Here the CDR3 DNA reads TGTGCCAGCAGCTTTACAGATACGCAGCATTTT.

A word on this clonotype: This may be a read error, as it is one base from a much larger clone. The chain has TRBV18 and TRBJ2-3; the D gene is possibly TRBD1 (6 bases). V gave up 5 bases and J gave up 2 bases, with 14 bases separating them. The CDR3 runs 15 residues. The germline CDR1 and CDR2 sequences are KGHSH and LQKENI. CDR3 coding DNA: TGTGCCAGCTCAGCACAGGGATCTGACACAGATACGCAGTATTTT. It translates to CASSAQGSDTDTQYF.

This clonotype was found many times. The rearrangement uses TRBV18 and TRBJ2-5; D is undetermined. The germline V and J ends were trimmed by 2 bases and 5 bases, with 9 bases remaining between them. This CDR3 has 13 residues. From germline, CDR1 is KGHSH and CDR2 LQKENI. As DNA, the CDR3 is TGTGCCAGCTCACCAGGGGATCTGGAGACCCAGTACTTC. It encodes CASSPGDLETQYF.

In this sample, this clonotype turned up many times. This chain links TRBV7-9 with TRBJ2-7; 8 bases match TRBD2. Germline V gene data show CDR1 as SEHNR and CDR2 as FQNEAQ (reference sequence). The CDR3 runs to 14 residues. The junction had 1 base not matched to a gene; V was cut back by 3 bases and J by 0 bases. CDR3 amino acids: CASSFSGASYEQYF. In nucleotides, the CDR3 is TGTGCCAGCAGCTTTAGCGGGGCCTCCTACGAGCAGTACTTC.

This clonotype was picked up many times. The chain combines TRBV28 with TRBJ1-2; maybe TRBD1 (5 bases). The germline V gene encodes CDR1 MDHEN and CDR2 SYDVKM. Deletions cut 8 bases from V and 8 bases from J, with 18 bases between. This CDR3 is 13 amino acids long. CDR3 region: CASWAWQGGGYTF. DNA for the CDR3: TGTGCCAGCTGGGCGTGGCAGGGAGGCGGCTACACCTTC.

The J gene is TRBJ1-1, the V gene TRBV29-1, with TRBD1 matching 9 bases. The CDR3 consists of 13 residues. Per the germline V gene, CDR1 is SQVTM and CDR2 is ANQGSEA. V dropped 6 bases and J dropped 1; count of bases not matched to a gene: 3. The CDR3 region is CSVTGQGNTEAFF. The CDR3 DNA reads as TGCAGCGTGACGGGACAGGGGAACACTGAAGCTTTCTTT.

The table lists this clonotype with many counts. The J gene is TRBJ2-5, the V gene TRBV7-2; a weak D match, TRBD2 (6 bases). Trimming pared 5 bases from V and 7 bases from J, leaving 14 bases between. Germline V gene data show CDR1 as SGHTA and CDR2 as FQGNSA. The CDR3 runs to 13 residues. The CDR3 region is CASSPRQGGTQYF. CDR3 bases: TGTGCCAGCAGCCCCAGGCAGGGAGGGACCCAGTACTTC.

There are many counts of this clonotype. The junction and the germline gene differ at one end; a read error may be behind it. The chain links TRBV2 to TRBJ2-7; D possibly matches TRBD1 or TRBD2 (5 bases each). CDR1 SNHLY and CDR2 FYNNEI come from the germline V gene. CDR3 length: 13 amino acids. Here the CDR3 DNA reads TGTGCCAGCAGCGGGACCCTCGAGGGGCAAACCTCCTTC. Its translation is CASSGTLEGQTSF.

This clonotype was seen at least ten times. The rearrangement links TRBV29-1 to TRBJ2-3, with TRBD2 identical over 9 bases. J was trimmed by 4 bases and V by 4 bases; bases with no gene match: 6. The germline gives CDR1 SQVTM, CDR2 ANQGSEA. The CDR3 runs 14 residues. The CDR3 loop is CSVGRSGGSDTQYF. The CDR3 DNA sequence: TGCAGCGTTGGGCGTAGCGGGGGTTCAGATACGCAGTATTTT.

This clonotype was recorded many times. This sequence joins TRBV30 and TRBJ1-5; D is undetermined. V lost 2 bases and J 7 bases, leaving 18 bases between the germline ends. This CDR3 contains 15 residues. The germline CDR1 and CDR2 sequences are GTSNPN and SVGIG (reference sequence). CDR3 coding DNA: TGTGCCTGGAGTCAATCGGACGGACTTTGGCAGCCCCAGCATTTT. Its protein is CAWSQSDGLWQPQHF.

The table lists this clonotype with many counts. The rearrangement joins TRBV18 to TRBJ2-3; TRBD2 matches at 11 bases. The ends lost 5 bases at V and 1 base at J; junction bases unmatched: 11. Per the germline V gene, CDR1 is KGHSH and CDR2 is LQKENI. This CDR3 is 18 amino acids long. In DNA form, the CDR3 reads TGTGCCAGCTCATCCCAAGCACAACTAGCGGGAGGCACAGATACGCAGTATTTT. It specifies CASSSQAQLAGGTDTQYF.

This clonotype was picked up many times. The chain joins TRBV30 to TRBJ1-1; unclear D gene. V was shortened by 4 bases and J by 0 bases, with 6 bases between the two germline ends. Per germline, CDR1 GTSNPN and CDR2 SVGIG (reference sequence). The CDR3 runs to 12 residues. The CDR3 DNA sequence: TGTGCCTGGATGCAAATGAACACTGAAGCTTTCTTT. Encoded protein: CAWMQMNTEAFF.

This clonotype was recorded many times. The gene calls are TRBV20-1 and TRBJ2-2; 13 bases are a match to TRBD2. The germline V gene has CDR1 DFQATT and CDR2 SNEGSKA (reference sequence). CDR3 length: 17 amino acids. V trimming: 5 bases; J trimming: 6 bases; junction bases outside the gene matches: 12. The CDR3 protein is CSAPRTSGGPQPGELFF. CDR3 sequence (DNA): TGCAGTGCTCCCCGGACTAGCGGGGGACCCCAACCCGGGGAGCTGTTTTTT.

The sample holds many counts of this clonotype. This chain connects TRBV20-1 to TRBJ2-3; maybe TRBD1 (6 bases). Trimming removed 0 bases from V and 5 bases from J, with 12 bases in between. The CDR3 spans 14 residues. From germline, CDR1 is DFQATT and CDR2 SNEGSKA (reference sequence). CDR3 in DNA: TGCAGTGCTAGAGATGGGGGCAGACAAGATACGCAGTATTTT. Residues: CSARDGGRQDTQYF.

The chain uses TRBV5-1 and TRBJ2-1; TRBD2 is a possible D gene (6 bases). CDR1 and CDR2 (germline): SGHRS, YFSETQ. This CDR3 comprises 14 residues. V gave up 0 bases and J gave up 3 bases, with 7 bases separating them. The CDR3 region has the DNA TGCGCCAGCAGCTTGGGCGGGGACTACAATGAGCAGTTCTTC. It codes for CASSLGGDYNEQFF.